This paragraph covers one TCR beta chain sequence. Its antigen is undetermined. Authors of the study amplified TCR beta CDR3 regions from RNA transcripts. The HTBI primer set served for first-round RT-PCR of the TCR CDR3. One entry per CDR3 protein, called by TCRdb with MiXCR from the multiplex PCR reads. The repertoire holds 350,000 to 450,000 distinct CDR3 sequences, with approximately 15% as singletons. J lost 2 bases, V lost 8 bases, and 4 bases had no gene match. This CDR3 is 13 amino acids long. Germline CDR1 reads LNHDA; CDR2 reads SQIVND (reference sequence). Hyperthyroidism of Graves' type that showed no ophthalmopathy progression within 18 months was stable. This specimen belongs to a study of T cells in Graves' hyperthyroidism and ophthalmopathy. General observations from the study: In blood, most of the thyroid clonotypes expanded above 0.001 were also present.

This TCR derives from a woman in her fifties or sixties with Graves' hyperthyroidism. V gene TRBV19 combines with J gene TRBJ2-3; TRBD2 aligns across 7 bases. Sequencing was done on a sample of blood. The CDR3 protein is CASQSGDTDTQYF. DNA of the CDR3: TGTGCCAGTCAAAGCGGGGACACAGATACGCAGTATTTT.